This T cell receptor beta chain was sequenced for a study of T cell responses to AZD1222 COVID-19 vaccine. The protocol was immunoSEQ multiplex PCR, while the TCRdb copy is restricted to in-frame clones and leaves out a portion. Seen here are around 100,000 clones, about four fifths observed once, and the top ten hold approximately 10%. The sequence came from an adult in good health. The sequenced sample was peripheral blood, obtained on day 0 of AZD1222 vaccination.

CDR3 sequence reads: CASSEGPTGQYEQYF. The CDR3 coding sequence is TGTGCCAGCAGCGAGGGCCCTACAGGGCAGTACGAGCAGTACTTC. This rearrangement joins TRBV9 to TRBJ2-7; TRBD1 is a possible D gene (6 bases). Between the trimmed V and J ends, which lost 3 bases and 4 bases, there was a span of 17 bases. This CDR3 spans 15 amino acids. Germline CDR1 and CDR2: SGDLS and YYNGEE.